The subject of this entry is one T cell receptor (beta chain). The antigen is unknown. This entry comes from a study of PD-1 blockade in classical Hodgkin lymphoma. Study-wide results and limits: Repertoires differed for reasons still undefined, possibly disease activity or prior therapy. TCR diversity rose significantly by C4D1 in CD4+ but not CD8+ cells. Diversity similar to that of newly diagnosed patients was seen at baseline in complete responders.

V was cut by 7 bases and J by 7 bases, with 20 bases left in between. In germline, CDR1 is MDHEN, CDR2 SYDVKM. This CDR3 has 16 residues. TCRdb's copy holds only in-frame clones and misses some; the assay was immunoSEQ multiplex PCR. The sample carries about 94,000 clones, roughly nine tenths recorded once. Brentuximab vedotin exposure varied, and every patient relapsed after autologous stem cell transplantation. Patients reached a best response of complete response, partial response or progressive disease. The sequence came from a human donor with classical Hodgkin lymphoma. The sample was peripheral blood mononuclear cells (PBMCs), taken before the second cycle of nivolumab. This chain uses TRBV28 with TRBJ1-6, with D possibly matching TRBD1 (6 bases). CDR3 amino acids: CASNTSGGARNSPLHF. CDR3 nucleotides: TGTGCCAGCAACACCAGTGGGGGGGCGCGGAATTCACCCCTCCACTTT.